The 4 T cell receptor beta chains listed next were all sequenced from one sample in a study of shared clonotypes between healthy human individuals. Assay used: immunoSEQ multiplex PCR; TCRdb lists only in-frame clones, some missing. This sample has more than 850,000 clones, with about 84% found just once. Sequenced: memory CD4+ T cells from PBMCs. Subset given: CD45RA-negative fraction. Every receptor here comes from a man younger than 30 in good health. Some clones in this sample may be carry-over from other donors' samples.

The chain combines TRBV5-1 with TRBJ2-7; TRBD1 is a possible D gene (6 bases). V was cut by 0 bases and J by 3 bases, with 16 bases left in between. The V gene's germline CDR1 is SGHRS and CDR2 YFSETQ. This CDR3 is 16 amino acids long. The CDR3 reads CASSLDLRPTGYEQYF. The CDR3, as DNA: TGCGCCAGCAGCTTGGATCTTAGGCCGACAGGCTACGAGCAGTACTTC.

The rearrangement joins TRBV9 to TRBJ2-2; no clear D gene. Germline loops: CDR1 SGDLS, CDR2 YYNGEE. Trimming left V 0 bases short and J 6 bases short, with 12 bases between. The CDR3 has 15 residues. The CDR3 loop reads CASSVGGEASGELFF. In DNA, the CDR3 is TGTGCCAGCAGCGTAGGCGGAGAGGCTTCCGGGGAGCTGTTTTTT. The variable domain in full, completed from reference TRBV9 and TRBJ2-2, reads DSGVTQTPKHLITATGQRVTLRCSPRSGDLSVYWYQQSLDQGLQFLIQYYNGEERAKGNILERFSAQQFPDLHSELNLSSLELGDSALYFCASSVGGEASGELFFGEGSRLTVL.

This chain joins TRBV5-1 and TRBJ2-7; D remains ambiguous. The V end lost 3 bases, the J end lost 0 bases, and 10 bases lay between the germline ends. The CDR3 is 14 residues long. The germline gives CDR1 SGHRS, CDR2 YFSETQ. DNA of the CDR3: TGCGCCAGCAGCTACTATCTCAGCTCCTACGAGCAGTACTTC. It is translated as CASSYYLSSYEQYF.

This clone was seen just once. Written as DNA, the CDR3 is TGCGCCAGCAGTTTCGACGGACAGGGGGGGTACGAGCAGTACTTC. It yields the protein CASSFDGQGGYEQYF. This chain links TRBV5-1 with TRBJ2-7, with TRBD1 matching over 10 bases. The CDR3 runs to 15 residues. Trimming cost V 5 bases and J 4 bases; bases outside gene matches: 9. Germline-derived CDR1 and CDR2 are SGHRS and YFSETQ.